This T cell receptor beta chain is drawn from a study of shared clonotypes between healthy human individuals. In replicate PCRs of unsorted PBMC, 250 to 300 ng DNA, around 30,000 T cell genomes, was used. Sequenced by immunoSEQ multiplex PCR; TCRdb stores in-frame clones only, minus some. The data show about 520,000 clones, 60% to 80% seen once. The sequenced material came from PBMCs. This TCR came from a woman aged 35 to 49 in good health. Some clones in this sample may be carry-over from other donors' samples.

The CDR3 coding sequence is TGTGCCAGCACCCCTCCCTGGTACAATGAGCAGTTCTTC. Translating gives CASTPPWYNEQFF. V and J are TRBV6-4 and TRBJ2-1; D gene ambiguous. This CDR3 region has 13 residues. Germline CDR1 reads MRHNA; CDR2 reads SNTAGT. Trimming removed 7 bases from V and 4 bases from J, with 11 bases in between.